This T cell receptor (beta chain) was sequenced during a study of beta chain features in type 1 diabetes. Background on the study: Healthy donors resembled patients in age, gender and cell yields. Researchers looked at roughly 110 million sorted cells across all samples. General study findings and limits: Whatever favoring of shorter templates PCR might show would apply equally to patients and controls. Type 1 diabetes patients had moderately but significantly shorter TCRB CDR3s in all four CD4+ subsets. VDJ junctions sequenced from type 1 diabetes patients showed fewer insertions and more deletions.

This clone was seen a handful of times. Its antigen is unknown. What was sequenced were expressed TCRB transcripts, since all of the isolated RNA had been reverse transcribed. Method: immunoSEQ multiplex PCR; TCRdb's copy keeps in-frame clones and lacks some. Of about 340,000 clones listed, about 13% are singletons. Trimming took 1 base from V and 6 from J; bases not matched to a gene: 6. The CDR3 is 16 amino acids. From germline, CDR1 is SGHTS and CDR2 YDEGEE. The origin of this receptor is a woman between 18 and 29 years old with type 1 diabetes. Sequenced: naive CD4+ T cells from blood. This chain connects TRBV5-8 to TRBJ1-5, with 11 bases aligning to TRBD1. The CDR3 region has the DNA TGTGCCAGCAGCTTGCCCACCGGGACAGGGGGTCAGCCCCAGCATTTT. Encoded protein: CASSLPTGTGGQPQHF.